This T cell receptor beta chain originates from a study of blood T cell repertoires in COVID-19 (dated by TCRdb to the early 2020s). Notes on the research overall: The collaborator samples originated in the United States, Italy and Spain and spanned the acute and convalescent phases of COVID-19. The material from the prospective study consisted of cDNA or gDNA derived from T cells, B-cell-depleted T cells, or PBMCs. Subjects who had been exposed to COVID-19, were actively infected with it, or had recovered from it provided the deeply sampled blood TCRbeta repertoires that made up the dataset. The repertoires were released in a freely available public database intended as a resource for research on the immune response to SARS-CoV-2. The samples were drawn from two sources: the first 160 participants of the ongoing ImmuneRACE study, and 950 to 1,500 subjects contributed by 6 global collaborators. Nearly every sample came with metadata listing a de-identified subject ID, COVID-19 status, age in years and sex. Where HLA class I and class II types were available, the types were taken from metadata supplied by the sample provider, not from assay-based typing. Broad study findings and their caveats: How much clinical and demographic metadata was included differed by source and by participant, and the metadata was provided uncurated.

Samples from volunteer blood donors who had recovered from COVID-19 were contributed by a second Seattle source. The collaborating institutions used their own protocols to collect whole blood in K2EDTA tubes. For TCRbeta analysis, collaborator samples were shipped as frozen whole blood, as isolated PBMCs, or as DNA extracted from either sample type. Regarding this clone: Its antigen target is currently unknown. No qualities accompany the bases; no much larger clone lies one base away.

CDR1 and CDR2, per the germline V gene (reference sequence), are MNHEY and SMNVEV. The cysteine opens and the phenylalanine closes a CDR3 of 14 amino acids. Only CDR3 DNA remains: 42 bases, in frame from the first base. The germline V and J ends show losses of 4 bases and 4 bases respectively, and no gene match explains 5 bases of the junction. The immunoSEQ Assay, a bias-controlled multiplex PCR, was used to amplify TCRbeta CDR3 regions from genomic DNA. On the study's bioinformatics: The number of nucleated cells in each sample was estimated from the amplification of reference gene primers within the assay. Sequence reads were collapsed and filtered to measure the absolute abundance of every unique TCRbeta CDR3 rearrangement. For each sample, productive Simpson clonality was calculated by taking the square root of Simpson's diversity index across productive rearrangements. TCRdb retrieved this table from immuneACCESS and kept in-frame rearrangements only. Not all clones are present; in checked studies, unresolved V genes account for under half, and no reason is known for the remainder. V, J and clone size are those of that table, while D and trimming were read from the DNA. This sample comprises 150,000 to 200,000 clones, 80% to 90% of them detected only once. The ten largest clones add up to less than 2% of the sample.

The chain is made from TRBV27 and TRBJ2-5; 8 nucleotides in the junction match TRBD1. The receptor comes from a man younger than 35 who had recovered from COVID-19. Source material: peripheral blood. Here the CDR3 is given as CASSSTGVRETQYF. The nucleotide sequence is TGTGCCAGCAGTTCGACAGGGGTCAGAGAGACCCAGTACTTC.